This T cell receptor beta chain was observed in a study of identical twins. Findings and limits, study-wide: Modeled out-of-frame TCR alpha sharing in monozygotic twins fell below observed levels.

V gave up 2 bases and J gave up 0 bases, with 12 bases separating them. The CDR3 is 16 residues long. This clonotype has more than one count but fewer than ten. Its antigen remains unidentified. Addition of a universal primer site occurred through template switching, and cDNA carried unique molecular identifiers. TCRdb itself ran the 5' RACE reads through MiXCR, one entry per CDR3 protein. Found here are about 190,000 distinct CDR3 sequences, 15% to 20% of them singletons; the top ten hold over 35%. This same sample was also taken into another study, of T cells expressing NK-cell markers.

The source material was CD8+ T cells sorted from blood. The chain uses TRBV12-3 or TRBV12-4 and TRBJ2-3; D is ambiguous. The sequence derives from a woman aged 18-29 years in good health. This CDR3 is CASSLNAQTSTDTQYF. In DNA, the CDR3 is TGTGCCAGCAGTTTAAATGCCCAGACTAGCACAGATACGCAGTATTTT.